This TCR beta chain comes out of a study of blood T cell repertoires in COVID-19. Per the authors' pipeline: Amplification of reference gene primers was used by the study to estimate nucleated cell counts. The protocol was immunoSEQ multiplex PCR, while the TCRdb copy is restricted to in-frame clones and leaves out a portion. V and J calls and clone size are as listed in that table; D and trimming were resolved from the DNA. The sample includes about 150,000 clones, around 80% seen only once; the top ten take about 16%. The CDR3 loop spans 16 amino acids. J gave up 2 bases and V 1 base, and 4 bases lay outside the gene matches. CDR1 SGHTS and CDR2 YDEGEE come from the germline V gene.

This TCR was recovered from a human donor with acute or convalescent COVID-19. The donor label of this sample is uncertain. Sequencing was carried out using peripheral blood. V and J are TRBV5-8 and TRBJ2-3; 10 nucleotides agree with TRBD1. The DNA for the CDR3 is TGTGCCAGCAGCTTGCGGGACAGGGGTTTCACAGATACGCAGTATTTT. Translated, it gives CASSLRDRGFTDTQYF.